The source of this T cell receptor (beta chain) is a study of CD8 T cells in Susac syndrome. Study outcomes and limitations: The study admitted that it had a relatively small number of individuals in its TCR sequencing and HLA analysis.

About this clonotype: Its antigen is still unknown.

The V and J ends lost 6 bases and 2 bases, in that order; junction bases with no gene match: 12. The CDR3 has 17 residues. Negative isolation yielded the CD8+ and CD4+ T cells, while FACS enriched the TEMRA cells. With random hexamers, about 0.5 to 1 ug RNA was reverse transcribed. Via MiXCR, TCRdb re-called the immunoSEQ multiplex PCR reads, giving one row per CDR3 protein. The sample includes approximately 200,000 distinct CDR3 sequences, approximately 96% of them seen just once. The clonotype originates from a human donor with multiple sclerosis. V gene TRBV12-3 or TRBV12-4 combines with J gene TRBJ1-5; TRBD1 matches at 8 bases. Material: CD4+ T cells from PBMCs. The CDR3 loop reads CASRAGQGWVGNQPQHF. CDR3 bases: TGTGCCAGCAGGGCCGGACAGGGTTGGGTAGGCAATCAGCCCCAGCATTTT.